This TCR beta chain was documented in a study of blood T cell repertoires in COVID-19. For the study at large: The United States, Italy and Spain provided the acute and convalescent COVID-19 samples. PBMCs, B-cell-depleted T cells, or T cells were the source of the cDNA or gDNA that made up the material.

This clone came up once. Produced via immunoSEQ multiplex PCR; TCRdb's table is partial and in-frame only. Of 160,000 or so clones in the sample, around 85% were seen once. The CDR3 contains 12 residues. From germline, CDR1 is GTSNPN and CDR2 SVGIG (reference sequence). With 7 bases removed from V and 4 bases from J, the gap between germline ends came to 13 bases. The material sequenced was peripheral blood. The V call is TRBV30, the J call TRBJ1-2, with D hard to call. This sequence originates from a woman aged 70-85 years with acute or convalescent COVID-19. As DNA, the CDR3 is TGTGCCTATACTAAGAACGTCTATGGCTACACCTTC. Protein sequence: CAYTKNVYGYTF.